A selection of T cell receptor beta chains follows, all from one sample in a study of neurological immune-mediated disorders. TCRdb analysed the 5' RACE reads with MiXCR anew, one entry per CDR3 protein. The sample has approximately 70,000 distinct CDR3 sequences, roughly 10% seen once. The sequencing input was PBMCs. Every receptor here comes from a young man in good health. Both conserved end residues are part of each CDR3. D genes are given only for firm matches. Clone size appears in some rows only: once, few, many, or a class for an expanded clone.

>TRBV10-2|many|TRBJ1-2|15|TRBD1
TGCGCCAGCAGTGGGATCATGGACAGGGGACGGGGCTACACCTTC
CASSGIMDRGRGYTF
>TRBV29-1|many|TRBJ1-2|13|NA
TGCAGCGTTGAAGAGACAGGTTCTCGTGGCTACACCTTC
CSVEETGSRGYTF
>TRBV24-1|NA|TRBJ2-1|14|NA
TGTGCCACCAGTGACCTAACTAGTTTCCTTGAGCAGTTCTTC
CATSDLTSFLEQFF
>TRBV12-3/TRBV12-4|many|TRBJ1-2|14|NA
TGTGCCAGCAGGGACACGACAGATAACTATGGCTACACCTTC
CASRDTTDNYGYTF
>TRBV19|many|TRBJ1-3|15|TRBD1
TGTGCCAGTCGGGACAGCCCTAACTCTGGAAACACCATATATTTT
CASRDSPNSGNTIYF
>TRBV20-1|many|TRBJ2-3|13|NA
TGCAGTGCCCGACTAGGGTTCGGGGATACGCAGTATTTT
CSARLGFGDTQYF
>TRBV15|many|TRBJ1-5|14|NA
TGTGCCACCAGCAAGGGGAAGGTTAATCAGCCCCAGCATTTT
CATSKGKVNQPQHF
>TRBV7-9|many|TRBJ1-1|13|NA
TGTGCCAGCAGCCCAGCGAGTAAATATGAAGCTTTCTTT
CASSPASKYEAFF
>TRBV12-3/TRBV12-4|NA|TRBJ1-6|13|NA
TGTGCCAGCAGTTCAGCGCGGAATTCACCCCTCCACTTT
CASSSARNSPLHF
>TRBV14|NA|TRBJ2-2|14|NA
TGTGCCAGCAGCCCAATAGTGAACACCGGGGAACTGTTTTTT
CASSPIVNTGELFF
>TRBV28|NA|TRBJ2-7|16|NA
TGTGCCAGCAGCCCCTTAGGCGCAGGGGTCCGGGGGGAGCAGTACTTC
CASSPLGAGVRGEQYF
>TRBV5-1|many|TRBJ2-3|13|NA
TGCGCCAGCAGTCAAGGGGGTAGAGATACGCAGTATTTT
CASSQGGRDTQYF
>TRBV12-3/TRBV12-4|many|TRBJ1-3|16|NA
TGTGCCAGCAGTTCCTTGACGGGAACTTCTGGAAACACCATATATTTT
CASSSLTGTSGNTIYF
>TRBV10-3|many|TRBJ2-3|17|TRBD2
TGTGCCATCAGTGAGTCGGATAGCGGGAGGGCCGCAGATACGCAGTATTTT
CAISESDSGRAADTQYF
>TRBV5-8|many|TRBJ2-7|15|TRBD1
TGTGCCAGCAGCCTAACAGGGGGCGCGAGGTACGAGCAGTACTTC
CASSLTGGARYEQYF
>TRBV29-1|many|TRBJ2-4|14|NA
TGCAGCGCCGTCAGTGGGGGCAGTTTACGCATTCAGTACTTC
CSAVSGGSLRIQYF
>TRBV7-7|many|TRBJ2-7|13|NA
TGTGCCAGCAGCTTAAGCCCAACCTACGAGCAGTACTTC
CASSLSPTYEQYF
>TRBV6-5|many|TRBJ2-1|14|TRBD1
TGTGCCAGCAGTCGGTCAGGGGGCCTCAATGAGCAGTTCTTC
CASSRSGGLNEQFF
>TRBV5-1|many|TRBJ2-1|13|NA
TGCGCCAGCAGCTTGGGACCGTACAATGAGCAGTTCTTC
CASSLGPYNEQFF
>TRBV7-3|few|TRBJ2-6|18|NA
TGTGCCAGCAGCTTAAGACCAGCGATGATTTCCGGGGCCAACGTCCTGACTTTC
CASSLRPAMISGANVLTF
>TRBV20-1|NA|TRBJ2-1|11|NA
TGCAGTGCTCACAAGGGAGTTGAGCAGTTCTTC
CSAHKGVEQFF
>TRBV3-1|many|TRBJ2-3|15|NA
TGTGCCAGCAGCCTACGGATCTCTAGCACAGATACGCAGTATTTT
CASSLRISSTDTQYF
>TRBV7-6|many|TRBJ1-4|14|NA
TGTGCCAGCAGCTTAGTTTCAACTAATGAAAAACTGTTTTTT
CASSLVSTNEKLFF
>TRBV7-9|many|TRBJ1-4|15|NA
TGTGCCAGCAGCCCCCCGGGACATGGGCCAGAAAAACTGTTTTTT
CASSPPGHGPEKLFF
>TRBV4-2|many|TRBJ2-2|16|TRBD2
TGTGCCAGCAGCCAAGAACTAGCGCGGAACACCGGGGAGCTGTTTTTT
CASSQELARNTGELFF
>TRBV7-2|many|TRBJ2-7|16|NA
TGTGCCAGCAGCCTACTCGGGACACCGCGAGAGGGGGAGCAGTACTTC
CASSLLGTPREGEQYF
>TRBV5-1|many|TRBJ2-1|14|NA
TGCGCCAGCAGCTGGGTAACAGAGAACAATGAGCAGTTCTTC
CASSWVTENNEQFF
>TRBV28|many|TRBJ1-1|12|NA
TGTGCCAGCAGGGATCGGCGGATTGAAGCTTTCTTT
CASRDRRIEAFF
>TRBV7-2|many|TRBJ2-7|15|NA
TGTGCCAGCAGCTTAGGCCCCCTGATCTCCTACGAGCAGTACTTC
CASSLGPLISYEQYF
>TRBV28|many|TRBJ1-4|15|NA
TGTGCCAGCAGTTTACCTCGGGGAGGAGATGAAAAACTGTTTTTT
CASSLPRGGDEKLFF
>TRBV7-2|NA|TRBJ2-7|15|TRBD1
TGTGCCAGCAGCTCGGTACCCGGGACAGCCTACGAGCAGTACTTC
CASSSVPGTAYEQYF
>TRBV12-3/TRBV12-4|many|TRBJ2-7|12|NA
TGTGCCAGCAGCCCCGGACAGTACGAGCAGTACTTC
CASSPGQYEQYF
>TRBV7-9|many|TRBJ2-3|18|TRBD1
TGTGCCAGCAGCTTAGCTGACCCCCCGGGACAGGGAACAGATACGCAGTATTTT
CASSLADPPGQGTDTQYF
>TRBV11-3|few|TRBJ2-2|16|NA
TGTGCCAGCAGCTCAGGGGAGTTCGCGAACACCGGGGAGCTGTTTTTT
CASSSGEFANTGELFF
>TRBV7-6|NA|TRBJ2-7|14|TRBD1
TGTGCCAGCAGCTGGACAGGGGGCGAGAGCGAGCAGTACTTC
CASSWTGGESEQYF
>TRBV5-1|many|TRBJ2-2|15|TRBD1
TGCGCCAGCAGCATGGACAGGGGGGAAACCGGGGAGCTGTTTTTT
CASSMDRGETGELFF
>TRBV6-1|NA|TRBJ2-3|16|TRBD1
TGTGCCAGCACAAAAACGACAGGGGCCAGCACAGATACGCAGTATTTT
CASTKTTGASTDTQYF
>TRBV29-1|many|TRBJ2-7|13|TRBD1
TGCAGCGTCTGGACAGGGGAATCCTACGAGCAGTACTTC
CSVWTGESYEQYF
>TRBV27|many|TRBJ2-7|15|TRBD2
TGTGCCAGCAGTTCAAAGACTAGCGGGATATACGAGCAGTACTTC
CASSSKTSGIYEQYF
>TRBV6-6|many|TRBJ1-1|14|NA
TGTGCCAGCAGTCCGGACAGCCTGAACACTGAAGCTTTCTTT
CASSPDSLNTEAFF
>TRBV11-2|NA|TRBJ2-7|15|NA
TGTGCCAGCAGCGACACGGGACGTCTCGTCTACGAGCAGTACTTC
CASSDTGRLVYEQYF
>TRBV28|many|TRBJ2-5|15|TRBD2
TGTGCCAGCAGTTTTTGGGACGGGGGACTAGCCCCTCCGTACTTC
CASSFWDGGLAPPYF
>TRBV11-2|many|TRBJ2-7|16|NA
TGTGCCAGCAGGGTGGGGCGGAGGGTGAGCTCCTACGAGCAGTACTTC
CASRVGRRVSSYEQYF
>TRBV20-1|many|TRBJ2-7|13|NA
TGCAGTGCTCCCGGCCGGACCTTCTACGAGCAGTACTTC
CSAPGRTFYEQYF
>TRBV27|many|TRBJ2-1|14|NA
TGTGCCAGCAGCCAGCTAGCGCCAAGGGATGAGCAGTTCTTC
CASSQLAPRDEQFF